This record covers a single T cell receptor (beta chain). The data stem from a study of blood T cell repertoires in COVID-19. Original analysis: Estimated nucleated cell counts came from reference gene primer amplification. Profiling relied on immunoSEQ multiplex PCR, and the TCRdb table lists in-frame clones only, not all of them. D and trimming come from the DNA, and the V and J calls and clone size come from that table. The table records around 220,000 clones, 87% of them present only once. Cohort allocation depended upon clinical history that participants reported. The length of the CDR3 is 15 residues. The germline V and J ends were trimmed by 3 bases and 4 bases, with 13 bases remaining between them. The germline V gene encodes CDR1 SGHRS and CDR2 YFSETQ.

This receptor was identified in a woman in her twenties or thirties with acute COVID-19. Sequences were obtained from PBMCs or T cells enriched from blood (not recorded which). The chain joins TRBV5-1 to TRBJ2-2; tentative D call: TRBD1 (5 bases). The CDR3 bases are TGCGCCAGCAGCTCGTCTCCTAGGGGCACCGGGGAGCTGTTTTTT. Translation: CASSSSPRGTGELFF.